These T cell receptor beta chains were read from a single sample in a study of T cells in Graves' hyperthyroidism and ophthalmopathy. TCRdb analysed the multiplex PCR reads with MiXCR anew, one entry per CDR3 protein. The table lists about 560,000 distinct CDR3 sequences, over 15% of them singletons. What was sequenced was blood. These receptors originate from a young woman with Graves' hyperthyroidism. Each CDR3 is given with its conserved first and last residue. Fields, in order: V gene, J gene, clone size, D gene, CDR3 protein, CDR3 DNA. A D gene is named only where the DNA matches it firmly. A clone size is listed for some rows: how often the clone was seen (once, few, many), or a class if it is expanded.

>TRBV5-1|TRBJ1-1|NA|NA
CASSQVIVNTEAFF
TGCGCCAGCAGCCAAGTAATTGTGAACACTGAAGCTTTCTTT
>TRBV28|TRBJ2-7|NA|TRBD1
CASKAGGIEQYF
TGTGCCAGCAAGGCAGGGGGTATCGAGCAGTACTTC
>TRBV11-2|TRBJ1-2|few|NA
CASSLGLDLGGYTF
TGTGCCAGCAGCTTGGGCTTGGACTTGGGAGGCTACACCTTC
>TRBV12-3/TRBV12-4|TRBJ1-5|NA|NA
CASGMTGGGNQPQHF
TGTGCCAGCGGAATGACAGGTGGGGGCAATCAGCCCCAGCATTTT
>TRBV28|TRBJ1-6|NA|TRBD1
CASSLGGQGRPPLHF
TGTGCCAGCAGTTTAGGGGGACAGGGGCGGCCACCCCTCCACTTT
>TRBV20-1|TRBJ2-3|NA|TRBD2
CSARTWTSGGISTDTQYF
TGCAGTGCTAGAACTTGGACTAGCGGGGGAATAAGCACAGATACGCAGTATTTT
>TRBV5-1|TRBJ2-1|NA|NA
CASSLVGDSYNEQFF
TGCGCCAGCAGCTTGGTTGGGGACTCCTACAATGAGCAGTTCTTC
>TRBV10-3|TRBJ2-3|many|TRBD1
CAFRDRHTDTQYF
TGTGCCTTCCGGGACAGACACACAGATACGCAGTATTTT
>TRBV7-2|TRBJ1-3|NA|NA
CASSPEGLVSGNTIYF
TGTGCCAGCAGCCCGGAGGGATTAGTCTCTGGAAACACCATATATTTT
>TRBV6-9|TRBJ1-2|NA|NA
CASSPIRTGANYGYTF
TGTGCCAGCAGTCCTATACGAACAGGAGCTAACTATGGCTACACCTTC
>TRBV5-1|TRBJ2-5|NA|TRBD2
CASSSRGLAGDQETQYF
TGCGCCAGCAGCTCGCGCGGACTAGCGGGGGACCAAGAGACCCAGTACTTC
>TRBV20-1|TRBJ1-1|few|NA
CSARGGDSTTGTEAFF
TGCAGTGCTAGAGGGGGAGACAGCACTACTGGCACTGAAGCTTTCTTT
>TRBV10-2|TRBJ1-6|NA|NA
CASSEKDLTEDSPLHF
TGCGCCAGCAGTGAGAAGGATTTGACCGAGGATTCACCCCTCCACTTT
>TRBV6-1|TRBJ2-2|few|NA
CASSGQPSTGELFF
TGTGCCAGCAGTGGACAGCCGAGCACCGGGGAGCTGTTTTTT
>TRBV5-4|TRBJ2-3|NA|TRBD2
CASSISGGSDTQYF
TGTGCCAGCAGCATAAGCGGGGGTTCGGATACGCAGTATTTT
>TRBV3-1|TRBJ1-6|many|NA
CASSPEALGVSPLHF
TGTGCCAGCAGCCCTGAGGCGTTGGGCGTTTCACCCCTCCACTTT
>TRBV20-1|TRBJ1-5|NA|NA
CSARIPEVGNQPQHF
TGCAGTGCTAGAATTCCGGAAGTAGGCAATCAGCCCCAGCATTTT
>TRBV27|TRBJ2-5|many|NA
CASSSFQGPGQETQYF
TGTGCCAGCAGTTCGTTCCAAGGGCCGGGGCAAGAGACCCAGTACTTC
>TRBV29-1|TRBJ2-3|many|NA
CSAMGGSTDTQYF
TGCAGCGCTATGGGGGGCAGCACAGATACGCAGTATTTT
>TRBV29-1|TRBJ2-7|few|NA
CSVARTSYEQYF
TGCAGCGTTGCCAGGACCTCCTACGAGCAGTACTTC
>TRBV2|TRBJ1-1|NA|TRBD1
CASSEKGQGVTEAFF
TGTGCCAGCAGTGAAAAGGGACAGGGTGTAACTGAAGCTTTCTTT
>TRBV13|TRBJ1-6|many|NA
CASSLAGSGSPLHF
TGTGCCAGCAGCTTAGCAGGGTCGGGATCACCCCTCCACTTT
>TRBV3-1|TRBJ2-3|few|TRBD1
CASSQRTGAGTDTQYF
TGTGCCAGCAGCCAACGTACAGGGGCTGGAACAGATACGCAGTATTTT
>TRBV4-1|TRBJ2-5|NA|NA
CASSPEARRGMKTQYF
TGCGCCAGCAGCCCCGAGGCTCGGCGGGGTATGAAGACCCAGTACTTC
>TRBV7-8|TRBJ2-5|many|TRBD1
CASSLALTGGTETQYF
TGTGCCAGCAGCTTAGCTCTGACAGGGGGCACCGAGACCCAGTACTTC
>TRBV7-9|TRBJ2-7|NA|NA
CASSLAEAGASGEQYF
TGTGCCAGCAGCTTAGCGGAGGCAGGGGCCTCAGGGGAGCAGTACTTC
>TRBV6-1|TRBJ2-2|NA|TRBD2
CASGQGLAGVSGELFF
TGTGCCAGCGGCCAAGGACTAGCGGGAGTCAGCGGGGAGCTGTTTTTT
>TRBV20-1|TRBJ2-7|many|NA
CSAMQGGLTYEQYF
TGCAGTGCAATGCAGGGGGGGCTGACCTACGAGCAGTACTTC
>TRBV10-3|TRBJ2-1|NA|TRBD2
CAIDEERGAVDEQFF
TGTGCCATCGATGAAGAGCGGGGGGCCGTGGATGAGCAGTTCTTC
>TRBV6-1|TRBJ2-1|many|NA
CASSSGPPYNEQFF
TGTGCCAGCAGTAGCGGGCCCCCCTACAATGAGCAGTTCTTC
>TRBV19|TRBJ2-7|NA|NA
CASSPALITYEQYF
TGTGCCAGTTCACCGGCACTAATTACCTACGAGCAGTACTTC
>TRBV20-1|TRBJ2-7|few|TRBD2
CSASTLAGVTYEQYF
TGCAGTGCTAGTACGCTAGCGGGAGTAACCTACGAGCAGTACTTC
>TRBV6-1|TRBJ1-1|few|TRBD1
CASRGTGANTEAFF
TGTGCCAGCAGGGGGACAGGCGCGAACACTGAAGCTTTCTTT
>TRBV7-9|TRBJ2-1|few|TRBD1
CASSPGDSLFNEQFF
TGTGCCAGCAGCCCTGGGGACAGCCTTTTCAATGAGCAGTTCTTC
>TRBV7-8|TRBJ1-2|NA|TRBD1
CASSLTGAQDYGYTF
TGTGCCAGCAGCCTGACAGGGGCGCAGGACTATGGCTACACCTTC
>TRBV7-8|TRBJ1-2|few|TRBD1
CASSDNWTGRDGYTF
TGTGCCAGCAGCGATAACTGGACAGGACGTGATGGCTACACCTTC
>TRBV30|TRBJ2-1|many|NA
CAGARTSNEQFF
TGTGCCGGAGCACGGACGTCAAATGAGCAGTTCTTC
>TRBV14|TRBJ2-7|few|TRBD1
CASGDRSYEQYF
TGTGCCAGCGGGGACAGGTCCTACGAGCAGTACTTC
>TRBV5-4|TRBJ2-3|few|NA
CASSLVGSEDTQYF
TGTGCCAGCAGCTTGGTGGGTTCCGAAGATACGCAGTATTTT
>TRBV7-2|TRBJ1-5|few|NA
CASSSDVNQPQHF
TGTGCCAGCAGCTCAGACGTAAATCAGCCCCAGCATTTT
>TRBV7-8|TRBJ2-2|NA|NA
CASSTTRGSNTGELFF
TGTGCCAGCAGCACTACTAGGGGGTCCAACACCGGGGAGCTGTTTTTT
>TRBV2|TRBJ2-5|many|TRBD1
CASRRDRGETQYF
TGTGCCAGCAGGAGGGACAGGGGAGAGACCCAGTACTTC
>TRBV20-1|TRBJ1-1|many|NA
CSARDTPTEAFF
TGCAGTGCTAGAGACACCCCTACTGAAGCTTTCTTT
>TRBV27|TRBJ1-6|NA|NA
CASSVGRGNSPLHF
TGTGCCAGCAGCGTGGGCAGGGGTAATTCACCCCTCCACTTT
>TRBV10-3|TRBJ2-3|many|TRBD2
CATLQEGLAITKADTQYF
TGTGCCACCCTACAAGAGGGACTAGCAATCACTAAAGCAGATACGCAGTATTTT